This T cell receptor beta chain was identified in a study of T cell repertoires in cytomegalovirus infection. To note about this clonotype: Its antigen remains unidentified.

Germline V gene sequence: CDR1 SGHNT, CDR2 YENEEA. Trimming took 6 bases from V and 2 from J, leaving 5 bases between them. This CDR3 is built from 12 residues. TCRdb analysed the reads with MiXCR anew, one entry per CDR3 protein. The sample records about 400,000 distinct CDR3 sequences, 34% being singletons. The source material was cultured PBMCs, sampled from culture after CMV antigen stimulation. This chain links TRBV11-3 with TRBJ1-3; D uncertain. This receptor was obtained from a human donor in good health (CMV status not recorded). Some clones in this sample may be carry-over from other donors' samples. In DNA form, the CDR3 reads TGTGCCAGCAGAACCACTGGAAACACCATATATTTT. Translated: CASRTTGNTIYF.